These 26 T cell receptor beta chains share one sample of origin, sequenced in a study of blood T cell repertoires in COVID-19. Assay used: immunoSEQ multiplex PCR; TCRdb lists only in-frame clones, some missing. Among hundreds of thousands of clones listed, roughly 85% were seen once. Sequencing was performed on peripheral blood. The receptors were sampled from a man between 45 and 60 years old with COVID-19, enrolled during active disease.

The V call is TRBV10-1, the J call TRBJ2-2; TRBD2 matches 7 bases. Trimming cost V 8 bases and J 3 bases; bases outside gene matches: 3. CDR3 length: 13 residues. The germline gives CDR1 WNHNN, CDR2 SYGVQD (reference sequence). CDR3 bases: TGCGCCAGCGGGGAGGGGTACACCGGGGAGCTGTTTTTT. Translated: CASGEGYTGELFF.

This chain connects TRBV6-5 to TRBJ1-1; TRBD1 might be the D (5 bases). Germline V gene sequence: CDR1 MNHEY, CDR2 SVGAGI. This CDR3 has 15 amino acids. Trimming removed 0 bases from V and 5 bases from J, with 13 bases in between. The CDR3 nucleotides read TGTGCCAGCAGTTACTCGGCAGGGATGTGGACTGAAGCTTTCTTT. Its protein product is CASSYSAGMWTEAFF.

The chain is built from TRBV9 and TRBJ2-7; D is perhaps TRBD2 (5 bases). The CDR3 runs 14 residues. The ends were cut back, 0 bases at V and 3 bases at J, with 10 bases in the middle. Germline V gene lookup returns CDR1 SGDLS and CDR2 YYNGEE. Here the CDR3 DNA reads TGTGCCAGCAGCGTAGAAAGCGGCGGCTACGAGCAGTACTTC. Encoded protein: CASSVESGGYEQYF.

The chain is built from TRBV7-9 and TRBJ2-7; 7 nucleotides match TRBD1. Germline values: CDR1 SEHNR, CDR2 FQNEAQ (reference sequence). V gave up 4 bases and J gave up 0 bases; unmatched junction bases: 9. The CDR3 totals 16 residues. CDR3 bases: TGTGCCAGCAGCTCCCGGGACAGAAGTGACTCCTACGAGCAGTACTTC. Its translation is CASSSRDRSDSYEQYF.

This chain connects TRBV19 to TRBJ2-6, with D maybe TRBD2 (5 bases). The length of the CDR3 is 14 residues. The germline V and J ends were trimmed by 10 bases and 4 bases, with 14 bases remaining between them. Germline CDR1 reads LNHDA; CDR2 reads SQIVND (reference sequence). This CDR3 is CATARAGGANVLTF. In DNA form, the CDR3 reads TGTGCCACCGCGAGGGCTGGGGGGGCCAACGTCCTGACTTTC.

This CDR3 reads CASSLSGTLTGELFF. Written as DNA, the CDR3 is TGTGCCAGCAGCTTATCGGGTACCCTTACCGGGGAGCTGTTTTTT. The gene calls are TRBV7-8 and TRBJ2-2; D is unresolved. The CDR3 runs 15 residues. CDR1 is SGHVS and CDR2 is FQNEAQ in the germline V gene. The V gene lost 2 bases and the J gene lost 5 bases, with 12 bases spanning the gap.

The chain combines TRBV27 with TRBJ2-5; the match to TRBD2 covers 9 bases. V gave up 5 bases and J gave up 2 bases; unmatched junction bases: 3. CDR3 length equals 14 residues. Germline CDR1 and CDR2: MNHEY and SMNVEV (reference sequence). CDR3 DNA: TGTGCCAGCAGTGCAGGACTAGCGCAAGAGACCCAGTACTTC. This gives the protein CASSAGLAQETQYF.

The genes are TRBV9 and TRBJ2-5; 14 bases align to TRBD2. Germline CDR1 is SGDLS and CDR2 is YYNGEE. The CDR3 length is 16 residues. V trimming: 5 bases; J trimming: 5 bases; junction bases outside the gene matches: 8. In nucleotides, the CDR3 is TGTGCCAGCAGTCCGACTAGCGGGGGGGCCGGGGAGACCCAGTACTTC. It specifies CASSPTSGGAGETQYF. The whole variable domain, filled in from reference TRBV9 and TRBJ2-5, reads DSGVTQTPKHLITATGQRVTLRCSPRSGDLSVYWYQQSLDQGLQFLIQYYNGEERAKGNILERFSAQQFPDLHSELNLSSLELGDSALYFCASSPTSGGAGETQYFGPGTRLLVL.

The rearrangement links TRBV29-1 to TRBJ1-4, with D unclear. The germline V and J ends were trimmed by 4 bases and 7 bases, with 10 bases remaining between them. The CDR3 has 12 residues. From germline, CDR1 is SQVTM and CDR2 ANQGSEA. In DNA form, the CDR3 reads TGCAGCGTTGGTGCAGGAAGTGAAAAACTGTTTTTT. Encoded protein: CSVGAGSEKLFF.

V is TRBV6-5 and J is TRBJ2-7; 7 bases map to TRBD1. CDR1 is MNHEY and CDR2 is SVGAGI in the germline V gene. After removal of 6 bases from V and 1 base from J, the junction contained 9 bases not matched to a gene. The CDR3 has 15 amino acids. CDR3 region: CASRDTGAGSYEQYF. The CDR3 DNA is TGTGCCAGCAGGGATACAGGGGCCGGATCCTACGAGCAGTACTTC.

Concerning this clone: Other DNA sequences of this sample code for an identical CDR3. The chain joins TRBV7-3 to TRBJ2-7; D may be TRBD2 (5 bases). The germline CDR1 and CDR2 sequences are SGHTA and FQGTGA. CDR3 length: 13 residues. V was cut by 5 bases and J by 3 bases, with 11 bases left in between. This chain's CDR3 is CASSRGLGYEQYF. The CDR3 region has the DNA TGTGCCAGCAGCCGGGGTTTGGGCTACGAGCAGTACTTC.

In this sample, this clone turned up once. This chain's CDR3 is CASSEFTRYQETQYF. As DNA, the CDR3 is TGTGCCAGCAGTGAATTTACCCGGTACCAAGAGACCCAGTACTTC. This sequence joins TRBV6-1 and TRBJ2-5; D ambiguous. The V end lost 2 bases, the J end lost 0 bases, and 10 bases lay between the germline ends. Germline assignment: CDR1 MNHNS and CDR2 SASEGT. The CDR3 consists of 15 residues.

The chain links TRBV27 to TRBJ2-2, with 8 bases matching TRBD1. This CDR3 has 15 amino acids. Germline V gives CDR1 MNHEY, CDR2 SMNVEV (reference sequence). V shed 6 bases and J 1 base; nucleotides not matched to a gene: 4. As DNA, the CDR3 is TGTGCCAGCAGGAGGGGACAGGAGAACACCGGGGAGCTGTTTTTT. This gives the protein CASRRGQENTGELFF.

The genes are TRBV7-9 and TRBJ1-2, with 9 bases fitting TRBD1. The germline CDR1 and CDR2 sequences are SEHNR and FQNEAQ (reference sequence). CDR3 length: 15 amino acids. With V trimmed by 6 bases and J by 0 bases, 5 bases remained unmatched. CDR3 nucleotides: TGTGCCAGCAGTTTCACAGGGGGCTCTAACTATGGCTACACCTTC. Protein: CASSFTGGSNYGYTF.

The chain carries TRBV30 and TRBJ2-5, with 7 bases lining up with TRBD2. V was pared by 8 bases and J by 5 bases, with 8 bases of the junction left unmatched. Germline values: CDR1 GTSNPN, CDR2 SVGIG (reference sequence). The CDR3 is 12 amino acids. DNA of the CDR3: TGTGCCAGGGACTCGCGGGGGGAGACCCAGTACTTC. Amino acid sequence: CARDSRGETQYF.

The V call is TRBV5-8, the J call TRBJ2-5; no firm D call. This CDR3 comprises 14 residues. Germline V gene data show CDR1 as SGHTS and CDR2 as YDEGEE. V was clipped by 4 bases and J by 2 bases, with 12 bases between them. In DNA form, the CDR3 reads TGTGCCAGCAGCCCCCGTGGAGTTCAAGAGACCCAGTACTTC. Protein: CASSPRGVQETQYF.

V is TRBV20-1 and J is TRBJ1-3; 7 positions agree with TRBD1. CDR3 length equals 14 residues. Germline CDR1 DFQATT, CDR2 SNEGSKA (reference sequence). V lost 3 bases and J lost 2; bases outside the gene matches: 4. Written as DNA, the CDR3 is TGCAGTGCTAGTCGGAGGGGGCCTGGAAACACCATATATTTT. The encoded protein is CSASRRGPGNTIYF.

This clone was seen only once. One end of the junction varies from germline; a read error may be responsible. Here the CDR3 reads CASGEGARLSGELFF. The CDR3 DNA sequence: TGTGCCAGCGGTGAGGGGGCGCGTTTATCCGGGGAGCTGTTTTTT. This rearrangement joins TRBV2 to TRBJ2-2, with TRBD1 identical over 7 bases. Germline V gene sequence: CDR1 SNHLY, CDR2 FYNNEI. There are 15 residues in the CDR3.

The chain joins TRBV27 to TRBJ2-7; 8 bases fit TRBD1. Germline trimming cut 6 bases from V and 4 bases from J; bases unmatched to any gene: 2. Germline V lookup: CDR1 MNHEY, CDR2 SMNVEV (reference sequence). The CDR3 length is 12 residues. The CDR3 here is CASRQGGYEQYF. The CDR3 nucleotides read TGTGCCAGCAGACAGGGGGGTTACGAGCAGTACTTC.

The CDR3 loop reads CASSIGGRIYGYTF. CDR3 nucleotides: TGTGCCAGCAGCATCGGGGGGAGAATCTATGGCTACACCTTC. V gene TRBV5-8 combines with J gene TRBJ1-2, with D maybe TRBD1 (5 bases). Trimming pared 4 bases from V and 4 bases from J, leaving 14 bases between. The CDR3 spans 14 residues. The germline gives CDR1 SGHTS, CDR2 YDEGEE.

The chain links TRBV23-1 to TRBJ2-2; 9 bases map to TRBD1. TRBV23-1 is given ORF status, its function remaining uncertain. V lost 3 bases and J lost 2; bases outside the gene matches: 7. This CDR3 comprises 17 residues. The CDR3 protein is CASSHRGQGRNTGELFF. Here the CDR3 DNA reads TGCGCCAGCAGTCACCGGGGACAGGGTAGAAACACCGGGGAGCTGTTTTTT.

This rearrangement joins TRBV27 to TRBJ2-5, with D tentatively TRBD1 (6 bases). V dropped 5 bases and J dropped 4 bases, with 17 bases sitting between them. The CDR3 runs to 15 residues. Germline loops: CDR1 MNHEY, CDR2 SMNVEV (reference sequence). The CDR3 reads CASSPIKQGRETQYF. CDR3 DNA sequence: TGTGCCAGCAGTCCAATCAAACAGGGAAGAGAGACCCAGTACTTC.

The chain uses TRBV6-2 or TRBV6-3 and TRBJ2-1; D remains unclear. The CDR3 covers 13 residues. The germline gives CDR1 MNHEY, CDR2 SVGEGT. V was pared by 6 bases and J by 0 bases, with 6 bases between. The CDR3 bases are TGTGCCAGCAGCCCCCGCTCCTACAATGAGCAGTTCTTC. It yields the protein CASSPRSYNEQFF.

In its sample, this clone was seen once. This chain uses TRBV5-1 with TRBJ2-7; D perhaps matches TRBD1 (6 bases). Trimming shortened V by 5 bases and J by 3 bases, and 15 bases separated the two germline ends. There are 14 residues in the CDR3. Germline CDR1 and CDR2: SGHRS and YFSETQ. The CDR3 spells CASREWTASYEQYF. The CDR3, as DNA: TGCGCCAGCAGGGAGTGGACAGCTAGCTACGAGCAGTACTTC.

The V call is TRBV27, the J call TRBJ2-1, with 10 bases aligning to TRBD2. With 5 bases clipped from V and 2 bases from J, the junction kept 6 bases outside the gene matches. The CDR3 totals 16 residues. The germline gives CDR1 MNHEY, CDR2 SMNVEV (reference sequence). DNA of the CDR3: TGTGCCAGCAGTATCGCTAGCGGGGGTGCCTACAATGAGCAGTTCTTC. Encoded protein: CASSIASGGAYNEQFF.

The chain recombines TRBV9 with TRBJ1-2; 9 bases fit TRBD1. V lost 0 bases, J lost 8 bases, and 5 bases stayed unmatched. The CDR3 loop spans 14 amino acids. The germline CDR1 and CDR2 sequences are SGDLS and YYNGEE. CDR3 nucleotide sequence: TGTGCCAGCAGCGTAGATGGGACAGGGAACGGCTACACCTTC. Its translation is CASSVDGTGNGYTF.